The 10 T cell receptor beta chains below all came from one sample that was sequenced in a study of memory B cells and T cells in multiple sclerosis. Separate sequencing covered autoproliferating (CFSE-dim) and non-proliferating (CFSE-high) T cells from stimulus-free culture. Pooled replicate wells came from approximately 50 million CFSE-labeled PBMCs cultured less than nine days without stimulus. For these receptors, no antigen is known. The method was immunoSEQ multiplex PCR; TCRdb's version includes in-frame clones alone and lacks a portion of them. The sample holds tens of thousands of clones, around 88% seen once. Sequenced sample: PBMCs from blood kept in culture. These receptor sequences come from a human donor with multiple sclerosis.

This clone was detected a few times. This rearrangement joins TRBV7-2 to TRBJ2-2; D unclear. The V and J ends lost 1 base and 8 bases respectively, with 2 bases between them. The CDR3 extends over 11 amino acids. CDR1 is SGHTA, CDR2 FQGNSA, per germline. The CDR3 sequence: CASSLVGELFF. CDR3 nucleotide sequence: TGTGCCAGCAGCTTAGTTGGGGAGCTGTTTTTT. The full variable domain, completed using reference TRBV7-2 and TRBJ2-2, is GAGVSQSPSNKVTEKGKDVELRCDPISGHTALYWYRQSLGQGLEFLIYFQGNSAPDKSGLPSDRFSAERTGGSVSTLTIQRTQQEDSAVYLCASSLVGELFFGEGSRLTVL.

This chain connects TRBV7-9 to TRBJ2-5; tentatively, D is TRBD2 (6 bases). Gene TRBJ2-7 matches the end of the DNA better, so the J call may be wrong. The CDR3 length is 15 residues. Germline V gene data show CDR1 as SEHNR and CDR2 as FQNEAQ (reference sequence). CDR3 nucleotide sequence: TGTGCCAGCATCCCCGTCCTAGCGCAAGCCTACGAGCAGTACTTC. As protein: CASIPVLAQAYEQYF.

This clone was seen a single time. The chain recombines TRBV7-2 with TRBJ2-2, with D perhaps TRBD1 (6 bases). The CDR3 consists of 15 residues. Deletions cut 4 bases from V and 0 bases from J, with 9 bases between. Germline V gene lookup returns CDR1 SGHTA and CDR2 FQGNSA. The CDR3 loop reads CASSSGTPNTGELFF. CDR3 in DNA: TGTGCCAGCAGCTCCGGGACACCGAACACCGGGGAGCTGTTTTTT.

The chain recombines TRBV27 with TRBJ2-1, with D hard to call. CDR1 and CDR2 from the germline V gene are MNHEY and SMNVEV (reference sequence). The CDR3 runs to 16 residues. Trimming pared 5 bases from V and 5 bases from J, leaving 19 bases between. CDR3 loop: CASSPSRVAVDNEQFF. In DNA form, the CDR3 reads TGTGCCAGCAGTCCAAGCAGAGTGGCTGTGGACAATGAGCAGTTCTTC.

The chain carries TRBV6-6 and TRBJ1-3; no firm D call. Germline lookup yields CDR1 MNHNY and CDR2 SVGAGI (reference sequence). This CDR3 has 13 residues. V was shortened by 6 bases and J by 0 bases, with 6 bases between the two germline ends. CDR3 sequence: CASRMISGNTIYF. CDR3 nucleotide sequence: TGTGCCAGCAGAATGATCTCTGGAAACACCATATATTTT.

This chain joins TRBV28 and TRBJ1-4; D remains ambiguous. The CDR3 loop spans 17 amino acids. Germline values: CDR1 MDHEN, CDR2 SYDVKM. Trimming stripped 7 bases from V and 5 bases from J, with 23 bases between. Here the CDR3 reads CASTYGVGQFRNEKLFF. CDR3 coding DNA: TGTGCCAGCACTTATGGCGTTGGGCAGTTTAGAAATGAAAAACTGTTTTTT.

This clone was counted between two and nine times. This chain links TRBV6-5 with TRBJ2-1; tentative D call: TRBD2 (6 bases). Per the germline V gene, CDR1 is MNHEY and CDR2 is SVGAGI. The ends were cut back, 8 bases at V and 5 bases at J, with 10 bases in the middle. CDR3 size: 12 residues. The CDR3, as DNA: TGTGCCAGCTTGGGGGAGGACAATGAGCAGTTCTTC. Amino acids: CASLGEDNEQFF.

CDR3 amino acids: CASSEVGPATNEKLFF. Here the CDR3 DNA reads TGTGCCAGCAGTGAAGTGGGGCCTGCAACTAATGAAAAACTGTTTTTT. The chain is built from TRBV6-1 and TRBJ1-4; a weak D match, TRBD1 (5 bases). Germline assignment: CDR1 MNHNS and CDR2 SASEGT. The CDR3 contains 16 residues. The V end lost 1 base, the J end lost 0 bases, and 9 bases lay between the germline ends.

The gene calls are TRBV10-3 and TRBJ1-2; 8 bases are shared with TRBD1. J lost 0 bases, V lost 10 bases, and 13 bases had no gene match. The V gene's germline CDR1 is ENHRY and CDR2 SYGVKD. CDR3 length: 16 amino acids. The CDR3 bases are TGTGCCACTATTCGGACAGGGACGGGGGCTAACTATGGCTACACCTTC. This translates into CATIRTGTGANYGYTF.

The gene calls are TRBV19 and TRBJ2-5; 8 positions match TRBD1. The V gene's germline CDR1 is LNHDA and CDR2 SQIVND (reference sequence). The V gene end was trimmed by 5 bases and the J gene end by 0 bases; junction bases not matched to a gene: 5. CDR3 size: 15 residues. DNA of the CDR3: TGTGCCAGTAGTCTGTCAGGGGGCTACCAAGAGACCCAGTACTTC. This gives the protein CASSLSGGYQETQYF.